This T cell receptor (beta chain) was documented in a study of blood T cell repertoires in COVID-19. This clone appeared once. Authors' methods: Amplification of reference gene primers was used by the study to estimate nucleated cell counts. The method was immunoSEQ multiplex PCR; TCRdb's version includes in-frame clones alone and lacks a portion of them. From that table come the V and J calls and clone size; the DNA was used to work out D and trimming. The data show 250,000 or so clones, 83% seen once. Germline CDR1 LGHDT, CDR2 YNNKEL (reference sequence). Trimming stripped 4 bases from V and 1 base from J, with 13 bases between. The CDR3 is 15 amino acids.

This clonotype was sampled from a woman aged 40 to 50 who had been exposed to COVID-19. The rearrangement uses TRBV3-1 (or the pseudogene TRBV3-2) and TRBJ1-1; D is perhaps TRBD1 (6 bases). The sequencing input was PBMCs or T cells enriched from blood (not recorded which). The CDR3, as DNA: TGTGCCAGCAGCCCCTCGGGACAAAAGAACACTGAAGCTTTCTTT. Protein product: CASSPSGQKNTEAFF.